Listed here are 22 T cell receptor beta chains from one sample, sequenced in a study of T cells in localized non-small cell lung cancer. Clones were read by immunoSEQ multiplex PCR, and TCRdb kept only the in-frame ones, dropping some. Among 50,000 to 60,000 clones listed, over 70% were seen once. Source: PBMCs, taken before any cancer treatment. The receptors come from a woman between 35 and 75 years old with stage II lung adenocarcinoma.

This rearrangement joins TRBV30 to TRBJ1-1; weak D call: TRBD1 (5 bases). This CDR3 contains 14 residues. Trimming left V 6 bases short and J 0 bases short, with 14 bases between. Germline V gene lookup returns CDR1 GTSNPN and CDR2 SVGIG (reference sequence). This CDR3 is CACVRRAMNTEAFF. CDR3 nucleotide sequence: TGTGCCTGCGTACGCAGGGCCATGAACACTGAAGCTTTCTTT.

Concerning this clone: This specimen includes other DNA sequences encoding the same CDR3. This sequence joins TRBV12-5 and TRBJ1-5, with 7 bases fitting TRBD1. Losses at the gene ends were 6 bases for V and 7 bases for J; bases not matched to a gene: 6. CDR1 LGHNT and CDR2 FRNRAP come from the germline V gene. CDR3 length equals 13 residues. Written as DNA, the CDR3 is TGTGCTAGTGGCTCTGAGGGGGCCCAGCCCCAGCATTTT. Translation: CASGSEGAQPQHF.

This clone was observed a few times. The V gene is TRBV9, the J gene TRBJ2-3, with 10 nucleotides matching TRBD1. Trimming cost V 3 bases and J 0 bases; bases outside gene matches: 1. Germline assignment: CDR1 SGDLS and CDR2 YYNGEE. There are 15 residues in the CDR3. This CDR3 reads CASSEGQGSTDTQYF. The CDR3 DNA follows: TGTGCCAGCAGCGAGGGACAGGGGAGCACAGATACGCAGTATTTT.

The chain combines TRBV7-9 with TRBJ1-1, with a weak D call TRBD1 (5 bases). The V end was cut by 5 bases, the J end by 10 bases, with 14 bases between. The CDR3 is made up of 12 amino acids. CDR1 SEHNR and CDR2 FQNEAQ come from the germline V gene (reference sequence). CDR3 region: CASSTSSGGAFF. CDR3 DNA sequence: TGTGCCAGCAGCACCTCGTCCGGGGGAGCTTTCTTT.

This clone has just a few counts. CDR3 sequence: CASLVAGTDTQYF. The CDR3 DNA reads as TGTGCCAGTTTGGTAGCGGGCACAGATACGCAGTATTTT. The chain carries TRBV19 and TRBJ2-3, with a weak D call TRBD2 (6 bases). Germline CDR1 reads LNHDA; CDR2 reads SQIVND (reference sequence). The germline V and J ends were trimmed by 8 bases and 1 base, with 10 bases remaining between them. The CDR3 runs 13 residues.

This clone was seen once. J is TRBJ2-3 and V is TRBV9; a weak D match, TRBD1 (6 bases). CDR3 size: 16 residues. CDR1 SGDLS and CDR2 YYNGEE come from the germline V gene. Deletions cut 0 bases from V and 4 bases from J, with 15 bases between. CDR3 loop: CASSVAGTKGADTQYF. The CDR3, as DNA: TGTGCCAGCAGCGTAGCTGGGACAAAGGGTGCAGATACGCAGTATTTT.

This clone was recorded only once. The rearrangement uses TRBV7-9 and TRBJ2-2, with 12 bases aligning to TRBD2. The V gene end was trimmed by 1 base and the J gene end by 2 bases; junction bases not matched to a gene: 2. There are 17 residues in the CDR3. CDR1 and CDR2 from the germline V gene are SEHNR and FQNEAQ (reference sequence). The CDR3: CASSLGLAGANTGELFF. The CDR3 nucleotides are TGTGCCAGCAGCTTAGGACTAGCGGGGGCCAACACCGGGGAGCTGTTTTTT.

V gene TRBV7-9 combines with J gene TRBJ2-7; D ambiguous. Germline values: CDR1 SEHNR, CDR2 FQNEAQ (reference sequence). The CDR3 runs to 13 residues. The germline V and J ends were trimmed by 1 base and 6 bases, with 10 bases remaining between them. CDR3 loop: CASSLVGDGEQYF. The DNA of the CDR3 is TGTGCCAGCAGCTTAGTTGGGGATGGCGAGCAGTACTTC. Full variable domain (outside the CDR3, taken from reference TRBV7-9 and TRBJ2-7): DTGVSQNPRHKITKRGQNVTFRCDPISEHNRLYWYRQTLGQGPEFLTYFQNEAQLEKSRLLSDRFSAERPKGSFSTLEIQRTEQGDSAMYLCASSLVGDGEQYFGPGTRLTVT.

The V gene is TRBV27, the J gene TRBJ2-3; D remains unclear. CDR3 length: 16 amino acids. CDR1 is MNHEY, CDR2 SMNVEV, per germline (reference sequence). Trimming took off 7 bases at V and 1 base at J, with 18 bases between the two ends. The CDR3 spells CASNIRRDTRTDTQYF. CDR3 DNA: TGTGCCAGCAACATTAGACGAGACACTCGCACAGATACGCAGTATTTT.

The gene calls are TRBV7-8 and TRBJ1-5, with TRBD1 as a possible D gene (5 bases). Trimming removed 1 base at V and 4 bases at J, with 8 bases between. The CDR3 extends over 14 amino acids. Germline CDR1 SGHVS, CDR2 FQNEAQ. CDR3 sequence: CASSLGQRNQPQHF. The CDR3 DNA reads as TGTGCCAGCAGCTTAGGACAGCGGAATCAGCCCCAGCATTTT.

The gene calls are TRBV19 and TRBJ2-1, with unresolved D. The CDR3 is made up of 12 amino acids. V was cut by 8 bases and J by 4 bases, with 9 bases left in between. Per the germline V gene, CDR1 is LNHDA and CDR2 is SQIVND (reference sequence). The CDR3 spells CASHTEYNEQFF. In DNA, the CDR3 is TGTGCCAGTCACACGGAATACAATGAGCAGTTCTTC.

The chain uses TRBV2 and TRBJ2-2; D call uncertain. The ends were cut back, 7 bases at V and 4 bases at J, with 22 bases in the middle. Germline V gives CDR1 SNHLY, CDR2 FYNNEI. CDR3 length equals 17 residues. The CDR3 region has the DNA TGTGCCAGCAATTTTCCTTCGGGCCGCCGAAGCACCGGGGAGCTGTTTTTT. Its protein product is CASNFPSGRRSTGELFF.

The chain couples TRBV7-3 to TRBJ2-1; D may be TRBD2 (6 bases). This CDR3 comprises 13 residues. V gave up 5 bases and J gave up 6 bases, with 11 bases separating them. CDR1 and CDR2 from the germline V gene are SGHTA and FQGTGA. This chain's CDR3 is CASSPGSGNEQFF. The CDR3, as DNA: TGTGCCAGCAGCCCCGGTAGCGGCAATGAGCAGTTCTTC.

The V gene is TRBV28, the J gene TRBJ1-2, with D uncertain. CDR1 MDHEN and CDR2 SYDVKM come from the germline V gene. The ends were cut back, 4 bases at V and 8 bases at J, with 17 bases in the middle. The CDR3 length is 14 residues. CDR3 residues: CASSYLGPTRGYTF. The CDR3 nucleotides read TGTGCCAGCAGTTACCTAGGACCTACGCGGGGCTACACCTTC.

This clone was observed a handful of times. Other DNA sequences within the sample encode an identical CDR3. The chain joins TRBV27 to TRBJ2-5; D remains unclear. The ends were cut back, 6 bases at V and 5 bases at J, with 10 bases in the middle. Germline V gene data show CDR1 as MNHEY and CDR2 as SMNVEV (reference sequence). The CDR3 length is 12 residues. The CDR3 DNA sequence: TGTGCCAGCAGCCCAATCGGGGAGACCCAGTACTTC. Its protein product is CASSPIGETQYF.

The genes are TRBV6-4 and TRBJ2-1; 11 nucleotides line up with TRBD2. The V and J ends lost 4 bases and 7 bases, in that order; junction bases with no gene match: 3. The CDR3 sequence is 14 residues long. Germline lookup yields CDR1 MRHNA and CDR2 SNTAGT. CDR3 nucleotides: TGTGCCAGCAGTGCGACTAGCGGGGTAAATGAGCAGTTCTTC. It codes for CASSATSGVNEQFF.

The chain has TRBV10-3 and TRBJ2-7; 7 nucleotides agree with TRBD1. The V and J ends lost 3 bases and 2 bases, in that order; junction bases with no gene match: 7. This CDR3 contains 15 residues. Per germline, CDR1 ENHRY and CDR2 SYGVKD. Here the CDR3 reads CAISEILGTAYEQYF. CDR3 nucleotide sequence: TGTGCCATCAGTGAAATCCTCGGGACAGCCTACGAGCAGTACTTC.

This chain joins TRBV9 and TRBJ2-5; D is ambiguous. The CDR3 is 13 residues long. Germline V gene sequence: CDR1 SGDLS, CDR2 YYNGEE. Trimming shortened V by 4 bases and J by 2 bases, and 9 bases separated the two germline ends. CDR3 nucleotides: TGTGCCAGCAGCCCCCGGTCTCAAGAGACCCAGTACTTC. It is translated as CASSPRSQETQYF.

Only a few counts were recorded for this clone. The chain links TRBV11-3 to TRBJ2-3, with a possible D match to TRBD1 (5 bases). This CDR3 has 15 amino acids. Germline CDR1 SGHNT, CDR2 YENEEA. With 1 base removed from V and 3 bases from J, the gap between germline ends came to 11 bases. The CDR3 coding sequence is TGTGCCAGCAGCTTAGGGGGCGAGGAAACAGATACGCAGTATTTT. It yields the protein CASSLGGEETDTQYF.

The chain is built from TRBV6-1 and TRBJ1-5, with D tentatively TRBD1 (6 bases). This CDR3 contains 14 residues. Germline CDR1 MNHNS, CDR2 SASEGT. Trimming left V 7 bases short and J 7 bases short, with 17 bases between. DNA for the CDR3: TGTGCCAGCACCCGAGAGTGGGGGCCCCAGCCCCAGCATTTT. Amino acids: CASTREWGPQPQHF.

The rearrangement links TRBV18 to TRBJ1-1, with D possibly TRBD1 on 5 matching bases. The germline gives CDR1 KGHSH, CDR2 LQKENI. The CDR3 is 15 residues long. V was shortened by 2 bases and J by 0 bases, with 10 bases between the two germline ends. CDR3: CASSPRTKLNTEAFF. The CDR3 DNA follows: TGTGCCAGCTCACCAAGGACAAAACTGAACACTGAAGCTTTCTTT.

The chain links TRBV2 to TRBJ2-1, with TRBD2 matching 10 bases. Trimming took 5 bases from V and 5 from J; bases not matched to a gene: 6. Germline assignment: CDR1 SNHLY and CDR2 FYNNEI. This CDR3 is built from 15 residues. The CDR3: CASSPLAGEHNEQFF. The CDR3 bases are TGTGCCAGCAGTCCCCTAGCGGGGGAACACAATGAGCAGTTCTTC. The full variable domain, completed using reference TRBV2 and TRBJ2-1, is EPEVTQTPSHQVTQMGQEVILRCVPISNHLYFYWYRQILGQKVEFLVSFYNNEISEKSEIFDDQFSVERPDGSNFTLKIRSTKLEDSAMYFCASSPLAGEHNEQFFGPGTRLTVL.